The 22 T cell receptor beta chains given below trace back to one sample, sequenced in a study of early T cells in non-severe SARS-CoV-2 infection. TCRdb called the 5' RACE reads again in MiXCR, with one record for every CDR3 protein. The data hold about 68,000 distinct CDR3 sequences, with 11% observed a single time. The sequencing sample was made of whole blood. These receptors were obtained from an adult who was a healthcare worker with PCR-confirmed SARS-CoV-2 infection or an uninfected control (not recorded which).

Only a few counts were recorded for this clonotype. The chain uses TRBV6-5 and TRBJ2-3, with D tentatively TRBD2 (5 bases). Trimming shortened V by 5 bases and J by 5 bases, and 17 bases separated the two germline ends. This CDR3 is 15 amino acids long. The V gene's germline CDR1 is MNHEY and CDR2 SVGAGI. DNA for the CDR3: TGTGCCAGCAGTCCCGCCCCGGGGTTCGGAGATACGCAGTATTTT. This translates into CASSPAPGFGDTQYF.

The CDR3 bases are TGTGCCAGCAGCTTTGGACTCACCCCGGCGGATACGCAGTATTTT. Protein sequence: CASSFGLTPADTQYF. The chain recombines TRBV5-6 with TRBJ2-3, with D tentatively TRBD2 (5 bases). The length of the CDR3 is 15 residues. Germline V lookup: CDR1 SGHDT, CDR2 YYEEEE. With 2 bases removed from V and 6 bases from J, the gap between germline ends came to 16 bases.

The chain is built from TRBV5-1 and TRBJ2-3; no firm D call. The V end lost 0 bases, the J end lost 2 bases, and 7 bases lay between the germline ends. This CDR3 region has 14 residues. Germline V CDR1 and CDR2: SGHRS, YFSETQ. CDR3 sequence (DNA): TGCGCCAGCAGCTTGGACCCCCTCACAGATACGCAGTATTTT. Residues: CASSLDPLTDTQYF.

The table lists this clonotype with many counts. The J gene is TRBJ2-3, the V gene TRBV6-5; D gene unclear. CDR3 length equals 14 residues. Germline CDR1 is MNHEY and CDR2 is SVGAGI. V gave up 0 bases and J gave up 6 bases, with 10 bases separating them. The CDR3 spells CASSYSPGPDTQYF. In nucleotides, the CDR3 is TGTGCCAGCAGTTACTCACCGGGCCCCGATACGCAGTATTTT.

This clonotype occurred many times. The chain joins TRBV5-6 to TRBJ2-2, with a weak D call TRBD2 (6 bases). The V end was cut by 3 bases, the J end by 1 base, with 10 bases between. From germline, CDR1 is SGHDT and CDR2 YYEEEE. The CDR3 spans 15 residues. CDR3 sequence reads: CASSSEGLNTGELFF. CDR3 sequence (DNA): TGTGCCAGCAGCTCGGAGGGTTTGAACACCGGGGAGCTGTTTTTT.

The chain employs TRBV19 and TRBJ2-7; 7 bases match TRBD2. V lost 3 bases, J lost 3 bases, and 2 bases stayed unmatched. Per germline, CDR1 LNHDA and CDR2 SQIVND (reference sequence). CDR3 length: 13 amino acids. The CDR3 here is CASSIQRDYEQYF. The CDR3 DNA follows: TGTGCCAGTAGTATCCAGCGGGACTACGAGCAGTACTTC.

There are many counts of this clonotype. CDR3 sequence: CASSYLAGGEQYF. The CDR3 coding sequence is TGTGCCAGCAGTTACCTAGCGGGAGGCGAGCAGTACTTC. This chain connects TRBV6-2 or TRBV6-3 to TRBJ2-7, with 11 bases that match TRBD2. Germline V gene sequence: CDR1 MNHEY, CDR2 SVGEGT. The V segment lost 2 bases and the J segment 6 bases; nucleotides outside the gene matches: 0. The CDR3 extends over 13 amino acids.

Ten or more counts support this clonotype. The chain is built from TRBV9 and TRBJ2-1; 11 bases are a match to TRBD1. The CDR3 contains 16 residues. The germline V gene encodes CDR1 SGDLS and CDR2 YYNGEE. With 3 bases clipped from V and 7 bases from J, the junction kept 9 bases outside the gene matches. CDR3 in amino acids: CASSATGTGGWNEQFF. In nucleotides, the CDR3 is TGTGCCAGCAGCGCGACCGGGACAGGGGGATGGAATGAGCAGTTCTTC.

This clonotype was observed many times. The V and J genes are TRBV6-5 and TRBJ1-4; a weak D match, TRBD1 (5 bases). Per germline, CDR1 MNHEY and CDR2 SVGAGI. V shed 7 bases and J shed 5 bases, with 17 bases lying between them. The CDR3 has 15 amino acids. CDR3 nucleotides: TGTGCCAGCACCCAGGCGGGGCTCGGAAATGAAAAACTGTTTTTT. It is translated as CASTQAGLGNEKLFF.

This clonotype was counted ten times or more. The V and J genes are TRBV4-2 and TRBJ2-7; D uncertain. The ends were cut back, 0 bases at V and 5 bases at J, with 8 bases in the middle. The CDR3 totals 13 residues. Germline CDR1 is LGHNA and CDR2 is YNFKEQ. The CDR3, as DNA: TGTGCCAGCAGCCAAGAAAACCCCGACGAGCAGTACTTC. Protein sequence: CASSQENPDEQYF.

This clonotype occurred many times. V and J are TRBV15 and TRBJ2-5; D unresolved. The V and J ends lost 1 base and 7 bases respectively, with 25 bases between them. This CDR3 spans 18 amino acids. In germline, CDR1 is LNHNV, CDR2 YYDKDF (reference sequence). Here the CDR3 DNA reads TGTGCCACCAGCAGAGCTTATAGTTCGATGGGAAGAGTGGTGACCCAGTACTTC. This sequence encodes CATSRAYSSMGRVVTQYF.

This clonotype turned up a few times. The J gene is TRBJ1-1, the V gene TRBV5-1, with 7 bases identical to TRBD1. Germline CDR1 reads SGHRS; CDR2 reads YFSETQ. This CDR3 region has 12 residues. V lost 5 bases and J lost 6; bases outside the gene matches: 4. CDR3: CASRQGRSEAFF. The CDR3 bases are TGCGCCAGCAGACAGGGGAGGTCTGAAGCTTTCTTT.

In its sample, this clonotype was seen many times. The V and J genes are TRBV27 and TRBJ2-7; tentative D call: TRBD1 (6 bases). The CDR3 extends over 13 amino acids. CDR1 is MNHEY, CDR2 SMNVEV, per germline (reference sequence). The ends were cut back, 2 bases at V and 3 bases at J, with 8 bases in the middle. This CDR3 is CASSLDRNYEQYF. Written as DNA, the CDR3 is TGTGCCAGCAGTTTAGACAGGAACTACGAGCAGTACTTC.

The rearrangement joins TRBV24-1 to TRBJ2-1; tentatively, D is TRBD2 (5 bases). Trimming left V 3 bases short and J 8 bases short, with 22 bases between. Per the germline V gene, CDR1 is KGHDR and CDR2 is SFDVKD. There are 17 residues in the CDR3. CDR3 amino acids: CATSDAAGDFRRDEQFF. In DNA, the CDR3 is TGTGCCACCAGTGATGCGGCAGGAGATTTTAGGCGGGATGAGCAGTTCTTC.

As regards this clonotype: One junction end does not reproduce the germline sequence, and a read error may be involved. This chain uses TRBV23-1 with TRBJ1-1; the match to TRBD1 covers 9 bases. TRBV23-1 is flagged as an ORF with uncertain function. The CDR3 has 16 residues. The CDR3, as DNA: TGCGCCTGCAGTACCGGGACAGGGTATTTGAACACTGAAGCTTTCTTT. Amino acids: CACSTGTGYLNTEAFF.

The CDR3 nucleotides read TGTGCCAGTAGGGCATTCTACGAGCAGTACTTC. Translating gives CASRAFYEQYF. The chain uses TRBV19 and TRBJ2-7, with D hard to call. Germline CDR1 reads LNHDA; CDR2 reads SQIVND (reference sequence). The CDR3 has 11 amino acids. V lost 6 bases and J lost 3, with 6 bases in between.

The sample holds a few counts of this clonotype. The chain recombines TRBV6-5 with TRBJ2-7, with TRBD2 matching 7 bases. Trimming at V came to 2 bases and at J to 4 bases, leaving 8 bases not matched to a gene. Germline-derived CDR1 and CDR2 are MNHEY and SVGAGI. The CDR3 length is 15 residues. Here the CDR3 reads CASSYLAGARYEQYF. CDR3 nucleotides: TGTGCCAGCAGTTACCTCGCGGGAGCCAGGTACGAGCAGTACTTC.

The chain combines TRBV6-4 with TRBJ2-3; D may be TRBD1 (6 bases). V was clipped by 3 bases and J by 4 bases, with 11 bases between them. Looked up from germline, CDR1 is MRHNA and CDR2 is SNTAGT. The CDR3 is 14 amino acids. This CDR3 reads CASSENGGADTQYF. CDR3 nucleotides: TGTGCCAGCAGTGAGAATGGGGGCGCAGATACGCAGTATTTT.

There are many counts of this clonotype. CDR3 in amino acids: CASSPRSGRAGTGELFF. The CDR3 nucleotides are TGTGCCAGCTCACCGCGAAGCGGGAGGGCCGGAACCGGGGAGCTGTTTTTT. The V call is TRBV18, the J call TRBJ2-2, with TRBD2 identical over 10 bases. CDR1 KGHSH and CDR2 LQKENI come from the germline V gene. The CDR3 contains 17 residues. V lost 3 bases to trimming and J lost 5 bases; unmatched junction nucleotides: 9. The variable domain in full, with the rest retrieved from reference TRBV18 and TRBJ2-2, is NAGVMQNPRHLVRRRGQEARLRCSPMKGHSHVYWYRQLPEEGLKFMVYLQKENIIDESGMPKERFSAEFPKEGPSILRIQQVVRGDSAAYFCASSPRSGRAGTGELFFGEGSRLTVL.

This clonotype was seen more than once but under ten times. The V call is TRBV6-4, the J call TRBJ1-1; 7 bases align to TRBD1. V was pared by 6 bases and J by 4 bases, with 5 bases of the junction left unmatched. The germline CDR1 and CDR2 sequences are MRHNA and SNTAGT. The CDR3 runs to 13 residues. CDR3 DNA sequence: TGTGCCAGCAGGGACAGGTTGGGCACTGAAGCTTTCTTT. Its protein product is CASRDRLGTEAFF.

This chain joins TRBV29-1 and TRBJ1-1; tentatively, D is TRBD1 (5 bases). The V end lost 6 bases, the J end lost 1 base, and 9 bases lay between the germline ends. Germline V lookup: CDR1 SQVTM, CDR2 ANQGSEA. This CDR3 has 12 residues. CDR3 in DNA: TGCAGCGTCAAGGGGTGGAACACTGAAGCTTTCTTT. Encoded protein: CSVKGWNTEAFF.

The chain has TRBV18 and TRBJ2-5; tentatively, D is TRBD2 (6 bases). Trimming pared 5 bases from V and 1 base from J, leaving 14 bases between. Germline V lookup: CDR1 KGHSH, CDR2 LQKENI. The CDR3 extends over 15 amino acids. As DNA, the CDR3 is TGTGCCAGCTCAGCAACCCGGGAGCTCCAAGAGACCCAGTACTTC. Translating gives CASSATRELQETQYF.